The rows below give T cell receptor beta chains drawn from one sample of a study of shared clonotypes between healthy human individuals. TCRdb keeps only in-frame clones here, not all; method: immunoSEQ multiplex PCR. The profile shows more than 2 million clones, just over 90% of them singletons. Sequenced material: naive CD8+ T cells from PBMCs. These receptors came from a man younger than 35 in good health. Some clones in this sample may be carry-over from other donors' samples. Both conserved end residues are part of each CDR3. A D gene is named only where the DNA matches it firmly. Expanded clones get a size class; other rows say once, few or many, or leave the size out.

-	TRBV9	TRBJ1-2	-	TGTGCCAGCAGCGTACGGGCTAACTATGGCTACACCTTC	CASSVRANYGYTF
-	TRBV25-1	TRBJ2-5	-	TGTGCCAGCGGGCCTTGGAGTCCCCAAGAGACCCAGTACTTC	CASGPWSPQETQYF
TRBD1	TRBV29-1	TRBJ1-1	-	TGCAGCGTTGAAGATCGGGGACAGCTCATGAACACTGAAGCTTTCTTT	CSVEDRGQLMNTEAFF
-	TRBV18	TRBJ2-5	-	TGTGCCAGCTCCCAAAGCAGGGTGGGCCAAGAGACCCAGTACTTC	CASSQSRVGQETQYF
-	TRBV13	TRBJ2-7	-	TGTGCCAGCAGCCCTCTCACCCTGAGCGAGCAGTACTTC	CASSPLTLSEQYF
-	TRBV4-2	TRBJ2-1	-	TGTGCCAGCAGCCAAGATCCTCTGATTTCCGGGACCGCTTCCTACAATGAGCAGTTCTTC	CASSQDPLISGTASYNEQFF
TRBD2	TRBV7-9	TRBJ2-5	-	TGTGCCAGCACCCCCGGGACTAGCGGGAGTATTCGAGAGACCCAGTACTTC	CASTPGTSGSIRETQYF
-	TRBV28	TRBJ1-2	-	TGTGCCAGCAGTCTCGGGCGGGGGGATGGCTACACCTTC	CASSLGRGDGYTF
TRBD1	TRBV19	TRBJ1-3	-	TGTGCCAGTAGCCCGACAGGGACGGACACCATATATTTT	CASSPTGTDTIYF
-	TRBV21-1	TRBJ1-2	-	TGTGCCAGCAGGGTAGACAACTATGGCTACACCTTC	CASRVDNYGYTF
TRBD1	TRBV2	TRBJ1-2	-	TGTGCCAGCAGTTTTAGACAGGGCCGAACCTATGGCTACACCTTC	CASSFRQGRTYGYTF
TRBD1	TRBV28	TRBJ1-2	-	TGTGCCAGCAGCCTGGGGAGGGGGCTCGACTATGGCTACACCTTC	CASSLGRGLDYGYTF
-	TRBV28	TRBJ2-5	-	TGTGCCAGCAGGGGATTAGCCCCGAGGACCCAGTACTTC	CASRGLAPRTQYF
-	TRBV7-8	TRBJ2-1	once	TGTGCCAGCAGCTTATCCCGACTAACCTCCTACAATGAGCAGTTCTTC	CASSLSRLTSYNEQFF
-	TRBV7-9	TRBJ2-1	-	TGTGCCAGCAGCTTGCGTGGGAATGAGCAGTTCTTC	CASSLRGNEQFF
TRBD2	TRBV29-1	TRBJ2-1	-	TGCAGCGTTGAAGTAGCGGGAGGAGGCTCCTACAATGAGCAGTTCTTC	CSVEVAGGGSYNEQFF